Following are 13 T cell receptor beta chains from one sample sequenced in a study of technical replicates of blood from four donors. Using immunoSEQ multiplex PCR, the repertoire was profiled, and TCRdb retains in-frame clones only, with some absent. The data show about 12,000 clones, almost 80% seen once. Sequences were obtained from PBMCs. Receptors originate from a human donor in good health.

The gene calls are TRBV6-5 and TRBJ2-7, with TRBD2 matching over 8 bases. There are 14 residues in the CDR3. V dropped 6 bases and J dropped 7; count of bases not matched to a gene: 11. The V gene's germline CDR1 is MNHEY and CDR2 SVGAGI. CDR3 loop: CASSLSGGLGEQYF. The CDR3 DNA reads TGTGCCAGCAGCCTCTCGGGGGGGCTAGGGGAGCAGTACTTC.

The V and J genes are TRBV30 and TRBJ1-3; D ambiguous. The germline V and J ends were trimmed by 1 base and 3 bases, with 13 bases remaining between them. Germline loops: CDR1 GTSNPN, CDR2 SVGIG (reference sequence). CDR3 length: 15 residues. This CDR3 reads CAWSGSLGLGNTIYF. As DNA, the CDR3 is TGTGCCTGGAGTGGGTCTTTAGGACTTGGAAACACCATATATTTT.

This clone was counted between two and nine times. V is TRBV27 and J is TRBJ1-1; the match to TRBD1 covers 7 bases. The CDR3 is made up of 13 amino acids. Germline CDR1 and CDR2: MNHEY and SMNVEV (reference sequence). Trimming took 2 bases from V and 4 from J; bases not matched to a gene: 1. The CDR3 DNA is TGTGCCAGCAGTTTAGGGACAGCCACTGAAGCTTTCTTT. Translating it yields CASSLGTATEAFF.

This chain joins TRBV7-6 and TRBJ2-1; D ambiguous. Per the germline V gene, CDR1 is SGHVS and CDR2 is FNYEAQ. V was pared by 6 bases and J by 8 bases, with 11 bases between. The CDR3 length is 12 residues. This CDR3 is CASSRGLDEQFF. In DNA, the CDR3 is TGTGCCAGCAGTCGCGGCCTGGATGAGCAGTTCTTC.

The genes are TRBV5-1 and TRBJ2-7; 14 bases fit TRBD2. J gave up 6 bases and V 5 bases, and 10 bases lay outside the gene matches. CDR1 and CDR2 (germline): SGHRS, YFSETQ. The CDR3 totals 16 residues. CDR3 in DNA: TGCGCCAGCAGTTCGGGGGCCGGGACTAGCGGGAGCGAGCAGTACTTC. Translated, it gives CASSSGAGTSGSEQYF.

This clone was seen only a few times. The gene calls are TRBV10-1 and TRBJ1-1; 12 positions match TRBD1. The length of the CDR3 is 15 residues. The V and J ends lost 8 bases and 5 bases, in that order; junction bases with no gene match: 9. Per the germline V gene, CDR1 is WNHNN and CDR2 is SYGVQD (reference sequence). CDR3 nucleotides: TGCGCCAGCGGAACGGGACAGGGGGCCGGTACTGAAGCTTTCTTT. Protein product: CASGTGQGAGTEAFF.

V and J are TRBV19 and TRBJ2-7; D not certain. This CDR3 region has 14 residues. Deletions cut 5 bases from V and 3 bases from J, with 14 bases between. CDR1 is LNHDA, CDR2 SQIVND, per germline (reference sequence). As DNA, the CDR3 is TGTGCCAGTAGTCCGGTTTACGCGGACTACGAGCAGTACTTC. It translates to CASSPVYADYEQYF.

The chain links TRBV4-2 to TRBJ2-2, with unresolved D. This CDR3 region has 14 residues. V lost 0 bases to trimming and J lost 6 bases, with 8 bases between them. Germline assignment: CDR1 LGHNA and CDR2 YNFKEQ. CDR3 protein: CASSQEGEAGELFF. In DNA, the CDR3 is TGTGCCAGCAGCCAAGAGGGCGAAGCCGGGGAGCTGTTTTTT.

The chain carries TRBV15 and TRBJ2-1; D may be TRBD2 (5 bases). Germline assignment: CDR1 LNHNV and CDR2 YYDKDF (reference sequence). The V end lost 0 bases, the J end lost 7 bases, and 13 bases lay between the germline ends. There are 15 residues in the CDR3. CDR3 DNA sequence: TGTGCCACCAGCAGAGATACGCTAGCTAGTAATGAGCAGTTCTTC. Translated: CATSRDTLASNEQFF.

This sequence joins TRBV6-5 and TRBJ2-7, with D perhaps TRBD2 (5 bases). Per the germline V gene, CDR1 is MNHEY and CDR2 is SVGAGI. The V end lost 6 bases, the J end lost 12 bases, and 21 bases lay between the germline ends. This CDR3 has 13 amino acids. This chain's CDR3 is CASSLDWKSVRYF. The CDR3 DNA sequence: TGTGCCAGCAGCCTGGACTGGAAGTCTGTACGGTACTTC.

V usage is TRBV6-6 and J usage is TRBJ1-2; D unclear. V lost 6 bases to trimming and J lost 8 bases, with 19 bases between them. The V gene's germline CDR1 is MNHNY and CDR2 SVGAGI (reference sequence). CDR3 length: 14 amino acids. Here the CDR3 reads CASSQTGFFGGYTF. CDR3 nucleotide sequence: TGTGCCAGCAGCCAAACGGGGTTTTTTGGAGGCTACACCTTC.

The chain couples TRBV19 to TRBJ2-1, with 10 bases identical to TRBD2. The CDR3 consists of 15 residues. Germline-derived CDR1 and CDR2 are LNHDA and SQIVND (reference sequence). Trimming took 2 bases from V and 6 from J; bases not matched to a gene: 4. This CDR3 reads CASSISGLATNEQFF. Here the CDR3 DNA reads TGTGCCAGTAGTATATCGGGACTAGCGACCAATGAGCAGTTCTTC.

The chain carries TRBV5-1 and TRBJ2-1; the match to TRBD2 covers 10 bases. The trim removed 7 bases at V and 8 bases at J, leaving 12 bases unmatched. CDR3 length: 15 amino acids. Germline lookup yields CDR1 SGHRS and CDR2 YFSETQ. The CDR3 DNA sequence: TGCGCCAGCCGGGACCCTAGCGGGAGTTATGATGAGCAGTTCTTC. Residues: CASRDPSGSYDEQFF.